Listed here is a single T cell receptor (beta chain). Antigen specificity is unknown. The data are from a study of T cell responses to AZD1222 COVID-19 vaccine. Study observations and caveats: The study identified only 6 or 7 AZD1222 recipients as seropositive at baseline. It should be noted that donors were predominantly white British and more often female, and clonal diversity was possibly underestimated. In the spike-specific TCR repertoire, nearly half reportedly target unmutated variant regions. Spike-specific TCR breadth and depth both grew after two AZD1222 doses.

Sequencing used immunoSEQ multiplex PCR; TCRdb keeps in-frame clones, though not all of them. The data hold 150,000 or so clones, with roughly 94% observed a single time. CDR1 MDHEN and CDR2 SYDVKM come from the germline V gene. Trimming took 6 bases from V and 6 from J, leaving 5 bases between them. The CDR3 runs 11 residues. The TCR sequence derives from an adult in good health. This sample comprised peripheral blood, obtained on day 0 of AZD1222 vaccination. The rearrangement joins TRBV28 to TRBJ2-2; D uncertain. The CDR3 nucleotides read TGTGCCAGCAGGTCTCCCGGGGAGCTGTTTTTT. This gives the protein CASRSPGELFF.